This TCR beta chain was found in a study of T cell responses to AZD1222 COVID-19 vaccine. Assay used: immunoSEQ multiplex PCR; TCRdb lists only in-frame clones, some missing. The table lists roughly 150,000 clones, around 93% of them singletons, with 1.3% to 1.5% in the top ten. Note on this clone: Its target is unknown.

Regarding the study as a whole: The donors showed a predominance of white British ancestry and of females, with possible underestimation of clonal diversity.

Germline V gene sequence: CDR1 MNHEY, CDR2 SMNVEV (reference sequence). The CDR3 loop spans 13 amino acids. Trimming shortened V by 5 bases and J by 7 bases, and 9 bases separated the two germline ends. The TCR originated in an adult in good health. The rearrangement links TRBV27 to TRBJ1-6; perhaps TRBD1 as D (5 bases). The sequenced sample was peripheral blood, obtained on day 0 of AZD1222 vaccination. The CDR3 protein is CASSPGLNSPLHF. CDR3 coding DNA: TGTGCCAGCAGTCCAGGGTTGAATTCACCCCTCCACTTT.